The 27 T cell receptor beta chains given below trace back to one sample, sequenced in a study of CD8+ T cells in alopecia areata (dated by TCRdb to 2016 to 2019). The method was the immunoSEQ multiplex PCR assay. RNA was extracted from all samples and reverse transcribed into cDNA as template for TCR sequencing. The immuneACCESS repertoire file appears here via TCRdb, limited to in-frame rearrangements. These files lack a portion of the clones; in checked studies, under half of the deficit traces to unresolved V genes, and the cause of the others is not known. This sample has about 98,000 clones in its table, and roughly two fifths of those were observed once. The ten largest make up 0.79% of the sample. The specimen sequenced was CD4+ T cells sorted from blood. All receptors come from a human donor with alopecia areata.

The table lists this clone with a few counts. The chain combines TRBV5-1 with TRBJ1-2, with 9 nucleotides matching TRBD1. CDR3 length equals 15 residues. Germline V gene data show CDR1 as SGHRS and CDR2 as YFSETQ. After removal of 0 bases from V and 7 bases from J, the junction contained 7 bases not matched to a gene. The DNA for the CDR3 is TGCGCCAGCAGCTTGGAGGCACAGGGGGCAGGTGGCTACACCTTC. It is translated as CASSLEAQGAGGYTF.

The V gene is TRBV7-9, the J gene TRBJ2-7, with D tentatively TRBD1 (7 bases). V lost 2 bases, J lost 2 bases, and 16 bases lay in between. The germline gives CDR1 SEHNR, CDR2 FQNEAQ (reference sequence). CDR3 length: 16 amino acids. Here the CDR3 reads CASSLYAGQSTYEQYF. For the CDR3, the DNA is TGTGCCAGCAGCTTATATGCGGGACAGAGTACCTACGAGCAGTACTTC. The full variable domain, its missing parts supplied by reference TRBV7-9 and TRBJ2-7, is DTGVSQNPRHKITKRGQNVTFRCDPISEHNRLYWYRQTLGQGPEFLTYFQNEAQLEKSRLLSDRFSAERPKGSFSTLEIQRTEQGDSAMYLCASSLYAGQSTYEQYFGPGTRLTVT.

V is TRBV11-2 and J is TRBJ2-1, with D perhaps TRBD2 (5 bases). Per the germline V gene, CDR1 is SGHAT and CDR2 is FQNNGV. The V end was cut by 5 bases, the J end by 5 bases, with 13 bases between. The CDR3 has 14 residues. The CDR3 DNA sequence: TGTGCCAGCAGCCTCGACTACCCGAACAATGAGCAGTTCTTC. It translates to CASSLDYPNNEQFF.

The chain employs TRBV30 and TRBJ2-7, with 14 bases fitting TRBD2. The CDR3 covers 15 residues. V was clipped by 0 bases and J by 5 bases; unmatched bases: 3. Looked up from germline, CDR1 is GTSNPN and CDR2 is SVGIG (reference sequence). This CDR3 is CAWSVGLAGVDEQYF. CDR3 bases: TGTGCCTGGAGTGTGGGACTAGCGGGAGTCGACGAGCAGTACTTC.

The chain is built from TRBV29-1 and TRBJ2-1, with 9 bases matching TRBD1. From germline, CDR1 is SQVTM and CDR2 ANQGSEA. The CDR3 covers 14 residues. With V trimmed by 6 bases and J by 0 bases, 3 bases remained unmatched. CDR3 amino acids: CSVGQGISYNEQFF. The CDR3 coding sequence is TGCAGCGTAGGACAGGGGATCTCCTACAATGAGCAGTTCTTC.

The chain links TRBV30 to TRBJ2-7, with D perhaps being TRBD1 or TRBD2 (5 bases each). The CDR3 extends over 14 amino acids. V lost 2 bases and J 2 bases, leaving 13 bases between the germline ends. Germline CDR1 GTSNPN, CDR2 SVGIG (reference sequence). This CDR3 is CAWSLLGVAYEQYF. The CDR3 coding sequence is TGTGCCTGGAGTCTACTGGGGGTTGCCTACGAGCAGTACTTC.

Here the CDR3 DNA reads TGTGCCAGCAGTGAAAGGGGCACCCTCAATGAGCAGTTCTTC. Encoded protein: CASSERGTLNEQFF. The chain couples TRBV2 to TRBJ2-1; D might be TRBD1 (5 bases). This CDR3 is built from 14 residues. Germline assignment: CDR1 SNHLY and CDR2 FYNNEI. Trimming removed 2 bases at V and 6 bases at J, with 11 bases between.

V and J are TRBV30 and TRBJ1-2; 10 bases are a match to TRBD1. With 1 base clipped from V and 7 bases from J, the junction kept 3 bases outside the gene matches. CDR3 size: 13 residues. Germline CDR1 is GTSNPN and CDR2 is SVGIG (reference sequence). The CDR3 bases are TGTGCCTGGAGTGGACAGGGGGCTGTTGGCTACACCTTC. This gives the protein CAWSGQGAVGYTF.

This clone occurred a few times. The chain combines TRBV28 with TRBJ1-1; D is ambiguous. The CDR3 has 16 amino acids. CDR1 is MDHEN and CDR2 is SYDVKM in the germline V gene. V was trimmed by 8 bases and J by 0 bases, leaving 19 bases between them. The CDR3, as DNA: TGTGCCAGCCGTGGTGGAACGGGAGTCATGAACACTGAAGCTTTCTTT. Its translation: CASRGGTGVMNTEAFF. Full variable domain (missing parts from reference TRBV28 and TRBJ1-1): DVKVTQSSRYLVKRTGEKVFLECVQDMDHENMFWYRQDPGLGLRLIYFSYDVKMKEKGDIPEGYSVSREKKERFSLILESASTNQTSMYLCASRGGTGVMNTEAFFGQGTRLTVV.

This clone showed up just once. Other DNA sequences from this sample encode an identical CDR3 as well. V is TRBV29-1 and J is TRBJ1-1; 9 bases agree with TRBD1. This CDR3 has 13 amino acids. Trimming at V came to 6 bases and at J to 1 base, leaving 3 bases not matched to a gene. From germline, CDR1 is SQVTM and CDR2 ANQGSEA. The CDR3 is CSVVGQGNTEAFF. CDR3 DNA sequence: TGCAGCGTGGTGGGACAGGGGAACACTGAAGCTTTCTTT.

The chain is built from TRBV5-1 and TRBJ2-7, with D maybe TRBD1 (5 bases). CDR1 SGHRS and CDR2 YFSETQ come from the germline V gene. The length of the CDR3 is 14 residues. The germline V and J ends were trimmed by 4 bases and 2 bases, with 13 bases remaining between them. The CDR3 region has the DNA TGCGCCAGCAGCCGGGTTACAGGTACCTACGAGCAGTACTTC. Translation gives CASSRVTGTYEQYF.

For the CDR3, the DNA is TGCAGCGTTGACTACACCAACACCGGGGAGCTGTTTTTT. Translating gives CSVDYTNTGELFF. J is TRBJ2-2 and V is TRBV29-1; D is unresolved. The length of the CDR3 is 13 residues. CDR1 is SQVTM and CDR2 is ANQGSEA in the germline V gene. Trimming pared 3 bases from V and 2 bases from J, leaving 7 bases between.

The rearrangement links TRBV5-1 to TRBJ1-2; D is uncertain. Germline CDR1 SGHRS, CDR2 YFSETQ. V gave up 0 bases and J gave up 2 bases, with 8 bases separating them. The CDR3 consists of 14 residues. In DNA, the CDR3 is TGCGCCAGCAGCTTGGTGATGGACAACTATGGCTACACCTTC. It codes for CASSLVMDNYGYTF. Filled out from reference TRBV5-1 and TRBJ1-2, the complete variable domain reads KAGVTQTPRYLIKTRGQQVTLSCSPISGHRSVSWYQQTPGQGLQFLFEYFSETQRNKGNFPGRFSGRQFSNSRSEMNVSTLELGDSALYLCASSLVMDNYGYTFGSGTRLTVV.

The CDR3 loop reads CASTEDRGAEAFF. The CDR3 coding sequence is TGTGCCAGTACCGAGGACAGGGGGGCTGAAGCTTTCTTT. The chain is built from TRBV19 and TRBJ1-1, with 10 positions matching TRBD1. The CDR3 totals 13 residues. With 7 bases clipped from V and 6 bases from J, the junction kept 5 bases outside the gene matches. In germline, CDR1 is LNHDA, CDR2 SQIVND (reference sequence).

CDR3 bases: TGTGCCAGCAGTAGGGTTCGGGATTCACCCCTCCACTTT. Translation gives CASSRVRDSPLHF. The chain couples TRBV2 to TRBJ1-6; D is ambiguous. CDR1 is SNHLY, CDR2 FYNNEI, per germline. CDR3 length equals 13 residues. V was shortened by 5 bases and J by 8 bases, with 10 bases between the two germline ends. The variable domain in full, with the rest retrieved from reference TRBV2 and TRBJ1-6, is EPEVTQTPSHQVTQMGQEVILRCVPISNHLYFYWYRQILGQKVEFLVSFYNNEISEKSEIFDDQFSVERPDGSNFTLKIRSTKLEDSAMYFCASSRVRDSPLHFGNGTRLTVT.

This clone was picked up one time. The genes are TRBV2 and TRBJ1-6; D gene uncertain. The CDR3 totals 13 residues. V gave up 8 bases and J gave up 5 bases, with 10 bases separating them. The germline V gene encodes CDR1 SNHLY and CDR2 FYNNEI. The CDR3: CASSRAHNSPLHF. In DNA form, the CDR3 reads TGTGCCAGCTCACGGGCGCATAATTCACCCCTCCACTTT.

The chain links TRBV20-1 to TRBJ2-5; D gene uncertain. V gave up 6 bases and J gave up 2 bases, with 7 bases separating them. Germline V gene lookup returns CDR1 DFQATT and CDR2 SNEGSKA (reference sequence). There are 11 residues in the CDR3. This chain's CDR3 is CSAIRQETQYF. CDR3 DNA sequence: TGCAGTGCAATCAGGCAAGAGACCCAGTACTTC.

This clone has just a few counts. V usage is TRBV29-1 and J usage is TRBJ1-2; D might be TRBD1 (5 bases). Germline CDR1 SQVTM, CDR2 ANQGSEA. The CDR3 runs to 15 residues. V lost 7 bases and J 8 bases, leaving 26 bases between the germline ends. The chain's CDR3 is CSAPLRLGPSGGYTF. The CDR3 region has the DNA TGCAGCGCCCCTCTAAGGCTGGGGCCTTCGGGCGGCTACACCTTC. Variable domain in full (rest from reference TRBV29-1 and TRBJ1-2): SAVISQKPSRDICQRGTSLTIQCQVDSQVTMMFWYRQQPGQSLTLIATANQGSEATYESGFVIDKFPISRPNLTFSTLTVSNMSPEDSSIYLCSAPLRLGPSGGYTFGSGTRLTVV.

This clone was seen a handful of times. This rearrangement joins TRBV14 to TRBJ1-1; D is unresolved. CDR1 is SGHDN, CDR2 FVKESK, per germline. The CDR3 length is 14 residues. With 6 bases removed from V and 6 bases from J, the gap between germline ends came to 17 bases. The CDR3 is CASRAWVRPPEAFF. As DNA, the CDR3 is TGTGCCAGCAGGGCGTGGGTTCGGCCCCCTGAAGCTTTCTTT. Drawing the rest from reference TRBV14 and TRBJ1-1, the complete variable domain is EAGVTQFPSHSVIEKGQTVTLRCDPISGHDNLYWYRRVMGKEIKFLLHFVKESKQDESGMPNNRFLAERTGGTYSTLKVQPAELEDSGVYFCASRAWVRPPEAFFGQGTRLTVV.

This clone was observed a handful of times. The rearrangement joins TRBV29-1 to TRBJ2-1; 11 nucleotides line up with TRBD1. Germline values: CDR1 SQVTM, CDR2 ANQGSEA. The length of the CDR3 is 18 residues. The V segment lost 6 bases and the J segment 7 bases; nucleotides outside the gene matches: 20. CDR3 sequence: CSVRDRGRKLAGGNEQFF. The CDR3 coding sequence is TGCAGCGTCCGGGACAGGGGGAGGAAACTAGCGGGTGGAAATGAGCAGTTCTTC.

The V call is TRBV7-2, the J call TRBJ2-5; TRBD2 aligns across 7 bases. Germline CDR1 SGHTA, CDR2 FQGNSA. The CDR3 loop spans 14 amino acids. With 1 base clipped from V and 3 bases from J, the junction kept 2 bases outside the gene matches. For the CDR3, the DNA is TGTGCCAGCAGCTTAGGTCTAGCGGAAGAGACCCAGTACTTC. Its protein is CASSLGLAEETQYF.

This clone is medium-sized within its sample. V is TRBV28 and J is TRBJ1-2, with 10 bases identical to TRBD1. Germline V gives CDR1 MDHEN, CDR2 SYDVKM. Trimming took 6 bases from V and 4 from J; bases not matched to a gene: 8. This CDR3 has 15 residues. The CDR3 sequence: CASRSGTGAFYGYTF. CDR3 sequence (DNA): TGTGCCAGCAGATCCGGGACAGGGGCTTTCTATGGCTACACCTTC.

The rearrangement uses TRBV27 and TRBJ1-6, with D uncertain. The CDR3 runs 16 residues. Trimming cost V 6 bases and J 0 bases, with 12 bases left between them. CDR1 is MNHEY, CDR2 SMNVEV, per germline (reference sequence). The CDR3 sequence is CASSWTRSSYNSPLHF. DNA of the CDR3: TGTGCCAGCAGCTGGACCAGGAGCTCCTATAATTCACCCCTCCACTTT.

The genes are TRBV29-1 and TRBJ2-5; D gene unclear. With 5 bases removed from V and 5 bases from J, the gap between germline ends came to 15 bases. This CDR3 is built from 13 residues. Germline V lookup: CDR1 SQVTM, CDR2 ANQGSEA. The CDR3 DNA reads as TGCAGCGTTCGCCCCCGGGCGTTCGAGACCCAGTACTTC. Encoded protein: CSVRPRAFETQYF.

This clone was counted between two and nine times. The junction differs from germline at one of its ends, possibly a read error. The chain employs TRBV29-1 and TRBJ1-2; D is undetermined. The CDR3 spans 13 residues. Germline assignment: CDR1 SQVTM and CDR2 ANQGSEA. The CDR3 loop is CSAELPSSYGYTF. Here the CDR3 DNA reads TGCAGCGCTGAACTTCCCTCCTCCTATGGCTACACCTTC.

The rearrangement joins TRBV2 to TRBJ1-2; no firm D call. The CDR3 extends over 14 amino acids. V gave up 9 bases and J gave up 6 bases, with 20 bases separating them. The V gene's germline CDR1 is SNHLY and CDR2 FYNNEI. CDR3: CASRSRDTIDGYTF. CDR3 in DNA: TGTGCCAGTAGAAGCCGGGATACAATAGATGGCTACACCTTC.

The chain employs TRBV6-4 and TRBJ2-3, with D hard to call. Germline CDR1 is MRHNA and CDR2 is SNTAGT. The V and J ends lost 5 bases and 0 bases respectively, with 21 bases between them. The CDR3 loop spans 18 amino acids. The CDR3 DNA is TGTGCCAGCAGTTACGTTTTCCCCCAGCGAACCAGCACAGATACGCAGTATTTT. Translation: CASSYVFPQRTSTDTQYF.